The clone carrying this TCR beta chain has a count of ten or more. Its antigen is not known. Sequence at one end of the junction differs from germline and may be a read error. The data are from a study of identical twins. Unique molecular identifiers were in the cDNA, with template-switch universal primer binding. TCRdb fed the 5' RACE reads into MiXCR, producing one record per CDR3 protein. The sample lists around 470,000 distinct CDR3 sequences, about 14% occurring once. CDR3 size: 16 residues. Germline V CDR1 and CDR2: SGHRS, YFSETQ. General study findings and limits: Twins shared beta out-of-frame sequences in excess, but this excess was weaker. Out-of-frame alpha sequences common to twins exhibited a surplus of low generation probability. Conclusions leaned on cross-sectional statistical analysis and did not track the same donors over time.

This same sample was also part of a study on yellow fever vaccine responses in identical twins.

The clonotype originates from a woman aged 18 to 35 in good health. The specimen was CD4+ T cells sorted from blood. This chain uses TRBV5-1 with TRBJ2-1; D not resolved. Here the CDR3 reads CASSLGGLSSYNEQFF. The CDR3 region has the DNA TGTGCCAGCAGTTTAGGCGGTCTTAGCTCCTACAATGAGCAGTTCTTC.